This entry lists 22 T cell receptor beta chains sequenced from one sample in a study of Ad26.COV2.S vaccination and SARS-CoV-2 variants. Treatment of the sample: around 19 received Ad26.COV2.S at low or high dose, single or two shots; 5 received placebo; per-sample allocation not given. Following the first vaccine or placebo injection, samples were taken on day 63. Profiled with immunoSEQ multiplex PCR; TCRdb holds only in-frame clones, not every one. Seen here are some 320,000 clones, 85% observed once, and the top ten hold about 2.1%. The material was peripheral blood, obtained in a trial of Ad26.COV2.S vaccine versus placebo. These receptors were collected from a person aged 18 to 65 who received the Ad26.COV2.S COVID-19 vaccine or a placebo.

This rearrangement joins TRBV9 to TRBJ1-2; the match to TRBD1 covers 7 bases. The CDR3 contains 12 residues. Per germline, CDR1 SGDLS and CDR2 YYNGEE. Trimming at V came to 3 bases and at J to 8 bases, leaving 4 bases not matched to a gene. DNA of the CDR3: TGTGCCAGCAGCGAACCCAGGGGGGGCTACACCTTC. This codes for CASSEPRGGYTF.

This chain connects TRBV5-1 to TRBJ2-7; 10 bases fit TRBD2. This CDR3 has 17 amino acids. V shed 0 bases, J shed 0 bases, and the junction held 6 bases outside the gene matches. Germline CDR1 reads SGHRS; CDR2 reads YFSETQ. CDR3 coding DNA: TGCGCCAGCAGCTTGGTACCTAGCGGGGGAGTCTCCTACGAGCAGTACTTC. Protein: CASSLVPSGGVSYEQYF. The full variable domain, its missing parts supplied by reference TRBV5-1 and TRBJ2-7, is KAGVTQTPRYLIKTRGQQVTLSCSPISGHRSVSWYQQTPGQGLQFLFEYFSETQRNKGNFPGRFSGRQFSNSRSEMNVSTLELGDSALYLCASSLVPSGGVSYEQYFGPGTRLTVT.

The chain uses TRBV6-1 and TRBJ2-3; either TRBD1 or TRBD2 may supply D (5 bases each). The CDR3 extends over 15 amino acids. Trimming removed 2 bases at V and 0 bases at J, with 9 bases between. Germline values: CDR1 MNHNS, CDR2 SASEGT. The CDR3 DNA reads as TGTGCCAGCAGTGAAAGGGGCGGGAGCACAGATACGCAGTATTTT. Its translation is CASSERGGSTDTQYF.

The chain has TRBV5-4 and TRBJ2-3; maybe TRBD2 (6 bases). The germline CDR1 and CDR2 sequences are SGHNT and YYREEE (reference sequence). This CDR3 is built from 18 residues. Trimming removed 1 base from V and 0 bases from J, with 18 bases in between. Written as DNA, the CDR3 is TGTGCCAGCAGCTTGTTTGGGGCCGGGGGAGGTAGCACAGATACGCAGTATTTT. This gives the protein CASSLFGAGGGSTDTQYF. Full variable domain (remainder filled in from reference TRBV5-4 and TRBJ2-3): ETGVTQSPTHLIKTRGQQVTLRCSSQSGHNTVSWYQQALGQGPQFIFQYYREEENGRGNFPPRFSGLQFPNYSSELNVNALELDDSALYLCASSLFGAGGGSTDTQYFGPGTRLTVL.

The J gene is TRBJ2-2, the V gene TRBV27; either TRBD1 or TRBD2 may supply D (6 bases each). CDR3 length: 16 amino acids. V lost 3 bases, J lost 4 bases, and 15 bases lay in between. Germline CDR1 is MNHEY and CDR2 is SMNVEV (reference sequence). CDR3 sequence (DNA): TGTGCCAGCAGTTTCTGGTGGGGGGCGGGCACCGGGGAGCTGTTTTTT. This encodes CASSFWWGAGTGELFF.

V gene TRBV10-1 combines with J gene TRBJ2-2; D uncertain. CDR3 length equals 12 residues. The V end was cut by 2 bases, the J end by 2 bases, with 0 bases between. In germline, CDR1 is WNHNN, CDR2 SYGVQD (reference sequence). The CDR3 region has the DNA TGCGCCAGCAGTGAGAACACCGGGGAGCTGTTTTTT. Translating gives CASSENTGELFF.

The chain is built from TRBV5-1 and TRBJ1-6; 8 bases are a match to TRBD1. The CDR3 runs 16 residues. With V trimmed by 4 bases and J by 9 bases, 12 bases remained unmatched. Looked up from germline, CDR1 is SGHRS and CDR2 is YFSETQ. The CDR3 protein is CASSLETGALGSPLHF. DNA of the CDR3: TGCGCCAGCAGCCTTGAGACAGGGGCGCTGGGTTCACCCCTCCACTTT. Together with reference TRBV5-1 and TRBJ1-6, the CDR3 gives the full variable domain: KAGVTQTPRYLIKTRGQQVTLSCSPISGHRSVSWYQQTPGQGLQFLFEYFSETQRNKGNFPGRFSGRQFSNSRSEMNVSTLELGDSALYLCASSLETGALGSPLHFGNGTRLTVT.

V and J are TRBV9 and TRBJ2-2, with no clear D. The germline V gene has CDR1 SGDLS and CDR2 YYNGEE. Trimming pared 0 bases from V and 4 bases from J, leaving 7 bases between. The CDR3 is 14 amino acids. This chain's CDR3 is CASSVVATTGELFF. DNA for the CDR3: TGTGCCAGCAGCGTAGTGGCAACCACCGGGGAGCTGTTTTTT.

The chain employs TRBV19 and TRBJ2-3, with 8 bases identical to TRBD1. V gave up 7 bases and J gave up 1 base; unmatched junction bases: 10. The CDR3 covers 16 residues. The germline V gene encodes CDR1 LNHDA and CDR2 SQIVND (reference sequence). CDR3 bases: TGTGCCAGTATCAGGACAGGGTATGGTGGCACAGATACGCAGTATTTT. Amino acids: CASIRTGYGGTDTQYF.

The V and J genes are TRBV11-3 and TRBJ2-1, with 13 bases lining up with TRBD2. Unmatched junction bases numbered 5, after V lost 5 bases and J lost 10 bases. The CDR3 is 14 residues long. Germline values: CDR1 SGHNT, CDR2 YENEEA. The CDR3 DNA reads as TGTGCCAGCAGCCCTCGGACTAGCGGGAGAGAGCAGTTCTTC. It yields the protein CASSPRTSGREQFF.

The chain employs TRBV19 and TRBJ1-5; D might be TRBD1 (5 bases). V lost 5 bases, J lost 6 bases, and 14 bases lay in between. Germline loops: CDR1 LNHDA, CDR2 SQIVND (reference sequence). The CDR3 sequence is 14 residues long. The CDR3 coding sequence is TGTGCCAGTAGTGAAGGGGATTCCGGTCAGCCCCAGCATTTT. It is translated as CASSEGDSGQPQHF.

About this clone itself: Other DNA sequences from this sample encode an identical CDR3 as well. The chain carries TRBV9 and TRBJ1-2; D is uncertain. CDR3 length: 13 amino acids. V was shortened by 0 bases and J by 3 bases, with 6 bases between the two germline ends. Per the germline V gene, CDR1 is SGDLS and CDR2 is YYNGEE. CDR3 region: CASSVGGDYGYTF. In DNA, the CDR3 is TGTGCCAGCAGCGTAGGCGGGGACTATGGCTACACCTTC.

This chain uses TRBV5-1 with TRBJ1-1; TRBD1 is a possible D gene (6 bases). V was shortened by 2 bases and J by 1 base, with 12 bases between the two germline ends. CDR1 is SGHRS, CDR2 YFSETQ, per germline. The CDR3 spans 15 residues. Here the CDR3 reads CASSFSTGKNTEAFF. CDR3 coding DNA: TGCGCCAGCAGCTTCAGCACAGGGAAGAACACTGAAGCTTTCTTT.

The sample holds one count of this clone. The CDR3 DNA sequence: TGTGCCAGCAGCTTGGTAGGCCTAAATCAGCCCCAGCATTTT. Translation: CASSLVGLNQPQHF. This chain joins TRBV5-5 and TRBJ1-5; D not certain. Trimming stripped 0 bases from V and 4 bases from J, with 8 bases between. Germline values: CDR1 SGHKS, CDR2 YYEKEE (reference sequence). This CDR3 comprises 14 residues.

The J gene is TRBJ2-4, the V gene TRBV5-1; TRBD2 agrees at 9 bases. V was pared by 0 bases and J by 9 bases, with 4 bases of the junction left unmatched. From germline, CDR1 is SGHRS and CDR2 YFSETQ. This CDR3 region has 14 residues. CDR3 sequence: CASSLEGLASIQYF. The CDR3 nucleotides are TGCGCCAGCAGCTTGGAGGGACTAGCAAGCATTCAGTACTTC.

CDR3 nucleotide sequence: TGTGCCACCAGCAGAGAGGGGGTATCGGAGCAGTACTTC. Its protein is CATSREGVSEQYF. The rearrangement uses TRBV15 and TRBJ2-7; D assignment may be TRBD1 or TRBD2 (5 bases each). V was shortened by 0 bases and J by 7 bases, with 10 bases between the two germline ends. The CDR3 is 13 amino acids. CDR1 LNHNV and CDR2 YYDKDF come from the germline V gene (reference sequence).

This clone has just one count. The V and J genes are TRBV5-1 and TRBJ2-1; D is perhaps TRBD1 (6 bases). CDR3 length: 15 residues. V was clipped by 0 bases and J by 4 bases, with 11 bases between them. CDR1 and CDR2 (germline): SGHRS, YFSETQ. CDR3 DNA sequence: TGCGCCAGCAGCTTGGTACAGGGCGGTTACAATGAGCAGTTCTTC. It codes for CASSLVQGGYNEQFF.

The chain couples TRBV2 to TRBJ1-2; D unclear. This CDR3 has 13 residues. Trimming pared 4 bases from V and 2 bases from J, leaving 8 bases between. Germline CDR1 and CDR2: SNHLY and FYNNEI. CDR3 in amino acids: CASSADWNYGYTF. In nucleotides, the CDR3 is TGTGCCAGCAGTGCGGACTGGAACTATGGCTACACCTTC.

This clone showed up just a few times. The chain has TRBV27 and TRBJ2-7, with 7 nucleotides matching TRBD1. In germline, CDR1 is MNHEY, CDR2 SMNVEV (reference sequence). The CDR3 contains 17 residues. Unmatched junction bases numbered 14, after V lost 5 bases and J lost 1 base. The CDR3 region is CASSARQGRGNSYEQYF. CDR3 in DNA: TGTGCCAGCAGTGCACGACAGGGACGTGGGAATTCCTACGAGCAGTACTTC.

The chain links TRBV9 to TRBJ2-3; 9 bases agree with TRBD2. This CDR3 spans 16 amino acids. After removal of 3 bases from V and 6 bases from J, the junction contained 11 bases not matched to a gene. Looked up from germline, CDR1 is SGDLS and CDR2 is YYNGEE. This CDR3 is CASSGKRGGAKDTQYF. CDR3 nucleotide sequence: TGTGCCAGCAGCGGAAAACGCGGGGGGGCGAAGGATACGCAGTATTTT.

The chain links TRBV7-9 to TRBJ2-6, with D uncertain. Germline CDR1 SEHNR, CDR2 FQNEAQ (reference sequence). The CDR3 loop spans 15 amino acids. V was cut by 3 bases and J by 0 bases, with 6 bases left in between. The CDR3 DNA reads TGTGCCAGCAGCTTGGTACCCTCTGGGGCCAACGTCCTGACTTTC. As protein: CASSLVPSGANVLTF.

The rearrangement links TRBV7-9 to TRBJ2-2; TRBD2 agrees at 8 bases. In germline, CDR1 is SEHNR, CDR2 FQNEAQ (reference sequence). V trimming: 4 bases; J trimming: 3 bases; junction bases outside the gene matches: 7. This CDR3 contains 16 residues. CDR3 bases: TGTGCCAGCAGCTCATCGGGGGGGTCGGACACCGGGGAGCTGTTTTTT. This codes for CASSSSGGSDTGELFF.